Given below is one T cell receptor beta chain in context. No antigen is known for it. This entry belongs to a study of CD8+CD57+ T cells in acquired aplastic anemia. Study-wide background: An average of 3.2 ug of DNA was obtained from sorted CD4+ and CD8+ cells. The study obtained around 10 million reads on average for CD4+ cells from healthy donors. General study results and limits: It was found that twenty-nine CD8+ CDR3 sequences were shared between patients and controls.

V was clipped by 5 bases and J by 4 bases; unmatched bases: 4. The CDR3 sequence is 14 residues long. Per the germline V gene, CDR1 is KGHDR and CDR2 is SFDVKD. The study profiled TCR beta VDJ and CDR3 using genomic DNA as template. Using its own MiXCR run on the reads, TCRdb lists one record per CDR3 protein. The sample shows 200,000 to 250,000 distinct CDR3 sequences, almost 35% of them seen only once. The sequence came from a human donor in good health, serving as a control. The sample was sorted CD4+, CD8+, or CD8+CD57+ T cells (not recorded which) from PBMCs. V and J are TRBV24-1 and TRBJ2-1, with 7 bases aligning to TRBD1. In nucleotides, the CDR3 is TGTGCCACCAGTGGGGACAGAGATTACAATGAGCAGTTCTTC. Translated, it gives CATSGDRDYNEQFF.